The 19 T cell receptor beta chains below all came from one sample that was sequenced in a study of post-analysis software for immune sequencing data. The library was made from cDNA and included unique molecular identifiers. TCRdb recomputed calls from the PCR reads with MiXCR, one row per CDR3 protein. The sample lists under 650,000 distinct CDR3 sequences; 40% to 50% were seen once. Findings of the study overall: In patients, TRBV5-6, TRBV5-1 and TRBV20-1 belonged to five TRBV segments found more frequently than in controls.

These receptors lack a known antigen. Sequencing input: blood. These TCRs come from a girl aged 5-17 years with multiple sclerosis.

J is TRBJ1-5 and V is TRBV20-1; TRBD1 matches at 10 bases. Germline trimming cut 7 bases from V and 0 bases from J; bases unmatched to any gene: 9. Germline V gene data show CDR1 as DFQATT and CDR2 as SNEGSKA (reference sequence). The CDR3 has 16 amino acids. The CDR3 sequence: CSVGTGARSSNQPQHF. The CDR3 DNA reads TGCAGTGTCGGGACAGGGGCACGGAGTAGCAATCAGCCCCAGCATTTT.

The chain carries TRBV12-3 or TRBV12-4 and TRBJ2-5; D is unresolved. The end of the DNA fits TRBJ2-7 better, so the J call may be wrong. This CDR3 is 14 amino acids long. CDR3 coding DNA: TGTGCCAGCAGTACCTTAGCTCAGGCCTACGAGCAGTACTTC. It specifies CASSTLAQAYEQYF.

This clonotype has just a few counts. The chain joins TRBV10-3 to TRBJ2-3; 11 bases match TRBD2. The CDR3 runs 16 residues. Germline V gene lookup returns CDR1 ENHRY and CDR2 SYGVKD. J gave up 6 bases and V 6 bases, and 11 bases lay outside the gene matches. CDR3 in amino acids: CAISPGTSGRSDTQYF. The CDR3 DNA reads TGTGCCATCAGCCCCGGGACTAGCGGACGATCGGATACGCAGTATTTT.

V is TRBV4-1 and J is TRBJ2-1; D might be TRBD1 or TRBD2, each matching 5 bases. The germline V and J ends were trimmed by 1 base and 8 bases, with 21 bases remaining between them. The CDR3 is made up of 17 amino acids. CDR1 is MGHRA and CDR2 is YSYEKL in the germline V gene. The CDR3 sequence is CASSQVVWGPHLHEQFF. Here the CDR3 DNA reads TGCGCCAGCAGCCAAGTTGTTTGGGGACCCCACCTCCATGAGCAGTTCTTC.

J is TRBJ2-3 and V is TRBV3-1; D uncertain. Germline V gives CDR1 LGHDT, CDR2 YNNKEL (reference sequence). CDR3 length equals 16 residues. Trimming removed 0 bases at V and 2 bases at J, with 12 bases between. Here the CDR3 reads CASSQDESSYTDTQYF. The DNA for the CDR3 is TGTGCCAGCAGCCAAGATGAGAGCTCTTACACAGATACGCAGTATTTT.

This sequence joins TRBV5-1 and TRBJ2-7, with TRBD1 matching over 8 bases. Per the germline V gene, CDR1 is SGHRS and CDR2 is YFSETQ. The V gene end was trimmed by 0 bases and the J gene end by 3 bases; junction bases not matched to a gene: 2. This CDR3 has 14 amino acids. The CDR3 loop reads CASSLGTGFYEQYF. CDR3 in DNA: TGCGCCAGCAGCTTGGGGACAGGGTTCTACGAGCAGTACTTC. Full variable domain (missing parts from reference TRBV5-1 and TRBJ2-7): KAGVTQTPRYLIKTRGQQVTLSCSPISGHRSVSWYQQTPGQGLQFLFEYFSETQRNKGNFPGRFSGRQFSNSRSEMNVSTLELGDSALYLCASSLGTGFYEQYFGPGTRLTVT.

This chain joins TRBV15 and TRBJ2-5; no definite D call. The V gene lost 1 base and the J gene lost 5 bases, with 5 bases spanning the gap. The CDR3 has 12 amino acids. Germline V gives CDR1 LNHNV, CDR2 YYDKDF (reference sequence). The DNA of the CDR3 is TGTGCCACCAGCAGAGCATCGGAGACCCAGTACTTC. Translation gives CATSRASETQYF. Complete variable domain (other parts from reference TRBV15 and TRBJ2-5): DAMVIQNPRYQVTQFGKPVTLSCSQTLNHNVMYWYQQKSSQAPKLLFHYYDKDFNNEADTPDNFQSRRPNTSFCFLDIRSPGLGDTAMYLCATSRASETQYFGPGTRLLVL.

This clonotype was picked up a small number of times. The chain couples TRBV12-3 or TRBV12-4 to TRBJ2-7; D remains unclear. The CDR3 runs 12 residues. V lost 6 bases and J lost 5, with 11 bases in between. This CDR3 reads CASSLTSDEQYF. The DNA for the CDR3 is TGTGCCAGCAGCCTCACGTCGGACGAGCAGTACTTC.

This clonotype has only a few counts. The chain is built from TRBV11-2 and TRBJ2-7; D not certain. CDR1 is SGHAT and CDR2 is FQNNGV in the germline V gene. Between the trimmed V and J ends, which lost 0 bases and 2 bases, there was a span of 14 bases. This CDR3 has 16 residues. The CDR3 loop reads CASSLDSYRFAYEQYF. The CDR3 DNA reads as TGTGCCAGCAGCTTAGACTCGTACCGGTTTGCCTACGAGCAGTACTTC. Variable domain in full (rest from reference TRBV11-2 and TRBJ2-7): EAGVAQSPRYKIIEKRQSVAFWCNPISGHATLYWYQQILGQGPKLLIQFQNNGVVDDSQLPKDRFSAERLKGVDSTLKIQPAKLEDSAVYLCASSLDSYRFAYEQYFGPGTRLTVT.

A few counts support this clonotype. This chain links TRBV6-5 with TRBJ2-7; TRBD2 aligns across 8 bases. The CDR3 covers 16 residues. V lost 1 base, J lost 0 bases, and 5 bases stayed unmatched. CDR1 is MNHEY and CDR2 is SVGAGI in the germline V gene. CDR3 amino acids: CASSYWASGSSYEQYF. The CDR3 nucleotides are TGTGCCAGCAGTTACTGGGCCAGCGGGAGCTCCTACGAGCAGTACTTC.

The chain recombines TRBV14 with TRBJ1-1; maybe TRBD1 (5 bases). V lost 8 bases to trimming and J lost 4 bases, with 17 bases between them. The V gene's germline CDR1 is SGHDN and CDR2 FVKESK. The CDR3 loop spans 14 amino acids. CDR3 DNA: TGTGCCAGCGGGGGGGACCCATGGGGCACTGAAGCTTTCTTT. It yields the protein CASGGDPWGTEAFF.

This clonotype was seen only once. No conserved phenylalanine or tryptophan is present at the end of the CDR3, so a read error is the likely explanation. The chain joins TRBV12-3 or TRBV12-4 to TRBJ2-3; D is ambiguous. The CDR3 spans 19 residues. Trimming stripped 1 base from V and 2 bases from J, with 22 bases between. The CDR3 is CASSLVARPFRSPTDTQYC. CDR3 nucleotide sequence: TGTGCCAGCAGTTTAGTGGCACGTCCTTTCAGGTCGCCCACAGATACGCAGTATTGT.

The V gene is TRBV12-5, the J gene TRBJ2-3; the match to TRBD2 covers 10 bases. V shed 0 bases, J shed 1 base, and the junction held 1 base outside the gene matches. The CDR3 contains 16 residues. From germline, CDR1 is LGHNT and CDR2 FRNRAP. CDR3 in DNA: TGTGCTAGTGGTTTGGTCCTAGCGGGGGGCACAGATACGCAGTATTTT. Translated, it gives CASGLVLAGGTDTQYF.

This clonotype was seen more than once but under ten times. In DNA, the CDR3 is TGTGCCAGCAGTTTACCAGGCGGAGACTACAATGAGCAGTTCTTC. It translates to CASSLPGGDYNEQFF. V usage is TRBV12-3 or TRBV12-4 and J usage is TRBJ2-1; no definite D call. There are 15 residues in the CDR3. The V gene lost 2 bases and the J gene lost 3 bases, with 11 bases spanning the gap.

The CDR3 spells CASSSQRGNTEAFF. The CDR3 DNA sequence: TGTGCCAGCAGCTCCCAGAGGGGTAACACTGAAGCTTTCTTT. V gene TRBV5-5 combines with J gene TRBJ1-1, with a possible D match to TRBD1 (5 bases). CDR3 length equals 14 residues. Germline CDR1 reads SGHKS; CDR2 reads YYEKEE (reference sequence). The V and J ends lost 3 bases and 2 bases respectively, with 11 bases between them.

This rearrangement joins TRBV4-2 to TRBJ1-2, with D perhaps matching TRBD1 (5 bases). The CDR3 consists of 15 residues. Trimming removed 0 bases at V and 0 bases at J, with 8 bases between. Germline assignment: CDR1 LGHNA and CDR2 YNFKEQ. CDR3 region: CASSQDRGANYGYTF. The CDR3 nucleotides read TGTGCCAGCAGCCAAGACCGGGGGGCTAACTATGGCTACACCTTC.

The genes are TRBV12-3 or TRBV12-4 and TRBJ2-3, with 9 bases identical to TRBD1. With 6 bases clipped from V and 11 bases from J, the junction kept 9 bases outside the gene matches. The CDR3 loop spans 13 amino acids. The CDR3 here is CASSTGGADVQYF. The CDR3 region has the DNA TGTGCCAGCAGCACAGGGGGCGCAGATGTGCAGTATTTT.

The chain is built from TRBV15 and TRBJ2-4, with D maybe TRBD1 (5 bases). Germline values: CDR1 LNHNV, CDR2 YYDKDF (reference sequence). The CDR3 length is 18 residues. Trimming cost V 1 base and J 0 bases, with 16 bases left between them. CDR3 nucleotides: TGTGCCACCAGCAGAGTAAGGGGCGGCGGAGTAGCCAAAAACATTCAGTACTTC. This gives the protein CATSRVRGGGVAKNIQYF.

Ten or more counts support this clonotype. One end of the junction does not line up with germline, which may come from a read error. This rearrangement joins TRBV5-1 to TRBJ2-7, with D hard to call. CDR1 and CDR2 (germline): SGHRS, YFSETQ. This CDR3 contains 14 residues. The CDR3 region is CASSLGPSSYEQYF. CDR3 nucleotide sequence: TGTGCCAGCAGCTTAGGCCCAAGCTCCTACGAGCAGTACTTC.